This T cell receptor (beta chain) was sequenced in a study of blood T cell repertoires in COVID-19. Study details: Collection of acute and convalescent COVID-19 samples took place in the United States, Italy and Spain. Sample material is recorded as cDNA or gDNA derived from T cells, B-cell-depleted T cells, or PBMCs.

This CDR3 spans 16 amino acids. CDR1 SGHRS and CDR2 YFSETQ come from the germline V gene. V dropped 2 bases and J dropped 2 bases, with 15 bases sitting between them. As processed by the authors: It was from reference gene primer amplification that nucleated cell counts were estimated. Sequencing was performed with immunoSEQ multiplex PCR; in TCRdb, only in-frame clones are kept and a portion is missing. D and trimming come from the DNA, and the V and J calls and clone size come from that table. This sample has 200,000 or so clones, with roughly 85% found just once. Sequencing input: peripheral blood. The J gene is TRBJ2-3, the V gene TRBV5-1; a possible D gene is TRBD2 (6 bases). This receptor was taken from a woman in her twenties or thirties with acute or convalescent COVID-19. CDR3 nucleotides: TGCGCCAGCAGCTTCGGGACTGGGGGGTTCACAGATACGCAGTATTTT. Residues: CASSFGTGGFTDTQYF.